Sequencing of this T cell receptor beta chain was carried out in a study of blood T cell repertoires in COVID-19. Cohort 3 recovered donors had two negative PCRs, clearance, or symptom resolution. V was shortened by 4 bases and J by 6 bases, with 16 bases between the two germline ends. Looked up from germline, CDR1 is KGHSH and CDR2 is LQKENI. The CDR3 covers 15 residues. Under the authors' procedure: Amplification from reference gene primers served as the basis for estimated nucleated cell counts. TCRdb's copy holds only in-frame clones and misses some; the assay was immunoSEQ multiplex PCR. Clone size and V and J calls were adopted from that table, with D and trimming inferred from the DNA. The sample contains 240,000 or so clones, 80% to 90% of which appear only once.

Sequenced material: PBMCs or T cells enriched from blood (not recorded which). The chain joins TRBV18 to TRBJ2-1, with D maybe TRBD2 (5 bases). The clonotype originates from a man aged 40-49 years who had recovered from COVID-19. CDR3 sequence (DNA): TGTGCCAGCTCACACGGGAAGCAGGCAAGCAATGAGCAGTTCTTC. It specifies CASSHGKQASNEQFF.